The 23 T cell receptor beta chains below come from one sample, sequenced in a study of shared clonotypes between healthy human individuals. Assay used: immunoSEQ multiplex PCR; TCRdb lists only in-frame clones, some missing. This sample has approximately 100,000 clones, with 67% found just once. Sample: memory CD8+ T cells sorted from blood. Subset of the sample: CD45RO+ cells pooled with CCR7-negative TemRA cells. Every receptor here comes from a man aged 30-40 years in good health.

The gene calls are TRBV7-9 and TRBJ1-1, with D unclear. V was trimmed by 4 bases and J by 1 base, leaving 10 bases between them. The CDR3 has 14 residues. Germline loops: CDR1 SEHNR, CDR2 FQNEAQ (reference sequence). This CDR3 reads CASSSLGPNTEAFF. CDR3 in DNA: TGTGCCAGCAGCTCATTAGGCCCGAACACTGAAGCTTTCTTT.

The chain couples TRBV19 to TRBJ1-1; D is possibly TRBD1 (5 bases). The V and J ends lost 5 bases and 4 bases respectively, with 14 bases between them. This CDR3 contains 14 residues. CDR1 is LNHDA, CDR2 SQIVND, per germline (reference sequence). CDR3 sequence reads: CASSLPGLGTEAFF. CDR3 DNA sequence: TGTGCCAGTAGTTTACCAGGGTTGGGCACTGAAGCTTTCTTT. The variable domain in full, completed from reference TRBV19 and TRBJ1-1, reads DGGITQSPKYLFRKEGQNVTLSCEQNLNHDAMYWYRQDPGQGLRLIYYSQIVNDFQKGDIAEGYSVSREKKESFPLTVTSAQKNPTAFYLCASSLPGLGTEAFFGQGTRLTVV.

The rearrangement uses TRBV18 and TRBJ2-7; 10 nucleotides agree with TRBD2. The CDR3 length is 15 residues. The ends lost 3 bases at V and 2 bases at J; junction bases unmatched: 4. The germline CDR1 and CDR2 sequences are KGHSH and LQKENI. The CDR3 DNA reads as TGTGCCAGCTCACCTGGGACTAGCGCCGCCTACGAGCAGTACTTC. As protein: CASSPGTSAAYEQYF.

This clone has just a few counts. This rearrangement joins TRBV19 to TRBJ2-3, with D unresolved. The V gene's germline CDR1 is LNHDA and CDR2 SQIVND (reference sequence). V was clipped by 10 bases and J by 2 bases, with 19 bases between them. The CDR3 has 15 residues. CDR3 amino acids: CATGVGLAATDTQYF. The CDR3 coding sequence is TGTGCCACCGGAGTTGGGTTGGCGGCCACAGATACGCAGTATTTT.

V usage is TRBV5-1 and J usage is TRBJ2-3; 10 positions match TRBD1. The CDR3 spans 16 residues. Germline trimming cut 0 bases from V and 1 base from J; bases unmatched to any gene: 2. Germline V gene data show CDR1 as SGHRS and CDR2 as YFSETQ. CDR3 DNA sequence: TGCGCCAGCAGCTTGGGACAGGGGGCGGGCACAGATACGCAGTATTTT. It is translated as CASSLGQGAGTDTQYF.

The J gene is TRBJ2-2, the V gene TRBV19; no firm D call. The CDR3 is 12 residues long. Trimming removed 8 bases at V and 5 bases at J, with 9 bases between. CDR1 LNHDA and CDR2 SQIVND come from the germline V gene (reference sequence). The CDR3 reads CASRDGTGELFF. DNA for the CDR3: TGTGCCAGTCGAGACGGAACCGGGGAGCTGTTTTTT.

The CDR3 sequence is CASSLPGQGALQETQYF. CDR3 DNA: TGTGCCAGCAGCTTACCCGGACAGGGGGCCCTCCAAGAGACCCAGTACTTC. J is TRBJ2-5 and V is TRBV7-9; 11 bases map to TRBD1. CDR1 is SEHNR, CDR2 FQNEAQ, per germline (reference sequence). V dropped 2 bases and J dropped 1; count of bases not matched to a gene: 6. CDR3 length: 17 amino acids.

The chain employs TRBV27 and TRBJ2-1; 7 bases map to TRBD2. Trimming cost V 3 bases and J 1 base; bases outside gene matches: 0. CDR3 length: 14 amino acids. Looked up from germline, CDR1 is MNHEY and CDR2 is SMNVEV (reference sequence). The chain's CDR3 is CASSLRGSYNEQFF. The CDR3 nucleotides are TGTGCCAGCAGTTTGCGGGGGTCCTACAATGAGCAGTTCTTC.

This sequence joins TRBV30 and TRBJ1-2, with a tentative D call TRBD1 (6 bases). V was clipped by 5 bases and J by 2 bases, with 18 bases between them. The CDR3 totals 15 residues. CDR1 GTSNPN and CDR2 SVGIG come from the germline V gene (reference sequence). DNA for the CDR3: TGTGCCTGGGTTTGGGGGGGCTTAACAAACTATGGCTACACCTTC. Its translation is CAWVWGGLTNYGYTF.

The V gene is TRBV11-1, the J gene TRBJ1-2; D not certain. Germline CDR1 SGHAT, CDR2 FQDESV (reference sequence). Trimming stripped 6 bases from V and 6 bases from J, with 8 bases between. The CDR3 is 11 amino acids. CDR3 coding DNA: TGTGCCAGCAGACCGGATCATGGCTACACCTTC. Encoded protein: CASRPDHGYTF.

Here the CDR3 DNA reads TGTGCCAGTAGAATGTCGGGACTCACCCAAGAGACCCAGTACTTC. As protein: CASRMSGLTQETQYF. This chain links TRBV19 with TRBJ2-5; D might be TRBD2 (6 bases). CDR1 LNHDA and CDR2 SQIVND come from the germline V gene (reference sequence). The CDR3 totals 15 residues. Deletions cut 6 bases from V and 1 base from J, with 15 bases between.

The rearrangement links TRBV6-1 to TRBJ2-7, with 7 bases aligning to TRBD2. Germline CDR1 is MNHNS and CDR2 is SASEGT. The CDR3 runs 17 residues. V shed 2 bases and J 4 bases; nucleotides not matched to a gene: 14. The CDR3 sequence: CASSERGWEAGIYEQYF. The CDR3 region has the DNA TGTGCCAGCAGTGAAAGAGGGTGGGAAGCGGGGATATACGAGCAGTACTTC.

The chain combines TRBV2 with TRBJ2-6; 7 bases match TRBD1. Germline V gene lookup returns CDR1 SNHLY and CDR2 FYNNEI. Trimming cost V 6 bases and J 0 bases; bases outside gene matches: 11. This CDR3 region has 18 residues. Written as DNA, the CDR3 is TGTGCCAGCAGCTGGGGGACAGTACTAACCTCTGGGGCCAACGTCCTGACTTTC. Its translation is CASSWGTVLTSGANVLTF.

This chain's CDR3 is CASSQDEYRIMNTEAFF. The CDR3 nucleotides are TGTGCCAGCAGCCAAGATGAATACAGGATCATGAACACTGAAGCTTTCTTT. This rearrangement joins TRBV14 to TRBJ1-1, with D tentatively TRBD1 (5 bases). The CDR3 sequence is 17 residues long. The V end lost 0 bases, the J end lost 0 bases, and 14 bases lay between the germline ends. CDR1 is SGHDN, CDR2 FVKESK, per germline.

This clone has only one observation. The rearrangement joins TRBV5-6 to TRBJ2-7; D remains unclear. V shed 0 bases and J shed 12 bases, with 22 bases lying between them. The CDR3 has 15 residues. Germline V gene lookup returns CDR1 SGHDT and CDR2 YYEEEE. Here the CDR3 reads CASSLEGIPPLSLYF. The CDR3 coding sequence is TGTGCCAGCAGCTTGGAAGGCATTCCCCCTCTATCGCTGTACTTC.

With respect to this clone: Being one base from a much bigger clone, this may be a read error. The genes are TRBV6-1 and TRBJ2-7; 7 bases are shared with TRBD2. This CDR3 spans 12 amino acids. V dropped 6 bases and J dropped 2; count of bases not matched to a gene: 1. Germline V gene sequence: CDR1 MNHNS, CDR2 SASEGT. DNA of the CDR3: TGTGCCAGCAGGGGACTAACCTACGAGCAGTACTTC. Amino acids: CASRGLTYEQYF.

Here the CDR3 reads CSVEMRTGHYEQYF. CDR3 DNA: TGCAGCGTTGAAATGAGGACAGGCCACTACGAGCAGTACTTC. The genes are TRBV29-1 and TRBJ2-7; TRBD1 matches at 7 bases. The CDR3 spans 14 residues. Unmatched junction bases numbered 7, after V lost 2 bases and J lost 3 bases. Germline V gene lookup returns CDR1 SQVTM and CDR2 ANQGSEA.

The rearrangement links TRBV5-1 to TRBJ2-1; maybe TRBD2 (6 bases). This CDR3 has 15 amino acids. Germline V CDR1 and CDR2: SGHRS, YFSETQ. V lost 0 bases to trimming and J lost 0 bases, with 7 bases between them. The CDR3 sequence is CASSLDGSSYNEQFF. CDR3 in DNA: TGCGCCAGCAGCTTGGACGGGAGCTCCTACAATGAGCAGTTCTTC.

The chain is built from TRBV28 and TRBJ2-1, with 8 nucleotides matching TRBD2. The CDR3 is 19 amino acids. J lost 6 bases, V lost 7 bases, and 23 bases had no gene match. From germline, CDR1 is MDHEN and CDR2 SYDVKM. The CDR3 protein is CASILSKGSASSGSNEQFF. The CDR3 DNA reads as TGTGCCAGCATCCTCTCCAAGGGGTCCGCCTCCAGCGGGAGCAATGAGCAGTTCTTC. Together with reference TRBV28 and TRBJ2-1, the CDR3 gives the full variable domain: DVKVTQSSRYLVKRTGEKVFLECVQDMDHENMFWYRQDPGLGLRLIYFSYDVKMKEKGDIPEGYSVSREKKERFSLILESASTNQTSMYLCASILSKGSASSGSNEQFFGPGTRLTVL.

The chain links TRBV11-2 to TRBJ1-1; 8 bases match TRBD1. The CDR3 has 13 residues. The V and J ends lost 5 bases and 5 bases, in that order; junction bases with no gene match: 4. Germline V CDR1 and CDR2: SGHAT, FQNNGV. CDR3 residues: CASSRDRGTEAFF. The CDR3 DNA reads as TGTGCCAGCAGCCGCGACAGGGGAACTGAAGCTTTCTTT. Complete variable domain (other parts from reference TRBV11-2 and TRBJ1-1): EAGVAQSPRYKIIEKRQSVAFWCNPISGHATLYWYQQILGQGPKLLIQFQNNGVVDDSQLPKDRFSAERLKGVDSTLKIQPAKLEDSAVYLCASSRDRGTEAFFGQGTRLTVV.

This chain links TRBV21-1 with TRBJ1-5. TRBV21-1 is given as a pseudogene. This CDR3 region has 14 residues. CDR3 sequence: CASSTPQGGQPQHF. CDR3 DNA: TGTGCCAGCAGCACCCCCCAGGGAGGTCAGCCCCAGCATTTT.

V gene TRBV18 combines with J gene TRBJ2-7, with 8 bases aligning to TRBD2. V trimming: 6 bases; J trimming: 0 bases; junction bases outside the gene matches: 13. The length of the CDR3 is 17 residues. Germline CDR1 and CDR2: KGHSH and LQKENI. The chain's CDR3 is CASSPTSGGAFSYEQYF. In DNA form, the CDR3 reads TGTGCCAGCTCGCCAACTAGCGGAGGGGCCTTCTCCTACGAGCAGTACTTC.

This chain links TRBV9 with TRBJ2-1; 12 nucleotides agree with TRBD2. Germline lookup yields CDR1 SGDLS and CDR2 YYNGEE. The trim removed 1 base at V and 5 bases at J, leaving 13 bases unmatched. This CDR3 is built from 19 residues. For the CDR3, the DNA is TGTGCCAGCAGCGTAAAGCCTAGCGGGAGGGTCGCGTCAGACAATGAGCAGTTCTTC. Amino acids: CASSVKPSGRVASDNEQFF.